This T cell receptor (beta chain) was retrieved from a study of T-cell memory formation after mild COVID-19. Study-wide background: Clustering of TCRs was largely donor specific. Study-wide findings and caveats: A balance of CD4 and CD8 characterized clones contracting day 15 to 85, whereas later expanders leaned CD4+. Pre-infection memory held some responding clones, suggesting pre-existing cross-reactive T cells responded.

One entry per CDR3 protein, called by TCRdb with MiXCR from the 5' RACE reads. The data show some 450,000 distinct CDR3 sequences, about a sixth seen once. A word on this clonotype: The target antigen is unknown.

The germline V gene has CDR1 LNHDA and CDR2 SQIVND (reference sequence). The V end was cut by 3 bases, the J end by 5 bases, with 13 bases between. The CDR3 has 15 amino acids. The V call is TRBV19, the J call TRBJ2-2; the D gene is possibly TRBD2 (6 bases). The origin of this receptor is a man younger than 35 who had mild COVID-19 (a few samples of this study predate the infection). Cell type and time point are not known. The sequencing input was PBMCs or a T cell subset sorted from them (not recorded which). The CDR3 here is CASSMNPGRTGELFF. The CDR3 nucleotides are TGTGCCAGTAGTATGAACCCAGGGAGGACCGGGGAGCTGTTTTTT.